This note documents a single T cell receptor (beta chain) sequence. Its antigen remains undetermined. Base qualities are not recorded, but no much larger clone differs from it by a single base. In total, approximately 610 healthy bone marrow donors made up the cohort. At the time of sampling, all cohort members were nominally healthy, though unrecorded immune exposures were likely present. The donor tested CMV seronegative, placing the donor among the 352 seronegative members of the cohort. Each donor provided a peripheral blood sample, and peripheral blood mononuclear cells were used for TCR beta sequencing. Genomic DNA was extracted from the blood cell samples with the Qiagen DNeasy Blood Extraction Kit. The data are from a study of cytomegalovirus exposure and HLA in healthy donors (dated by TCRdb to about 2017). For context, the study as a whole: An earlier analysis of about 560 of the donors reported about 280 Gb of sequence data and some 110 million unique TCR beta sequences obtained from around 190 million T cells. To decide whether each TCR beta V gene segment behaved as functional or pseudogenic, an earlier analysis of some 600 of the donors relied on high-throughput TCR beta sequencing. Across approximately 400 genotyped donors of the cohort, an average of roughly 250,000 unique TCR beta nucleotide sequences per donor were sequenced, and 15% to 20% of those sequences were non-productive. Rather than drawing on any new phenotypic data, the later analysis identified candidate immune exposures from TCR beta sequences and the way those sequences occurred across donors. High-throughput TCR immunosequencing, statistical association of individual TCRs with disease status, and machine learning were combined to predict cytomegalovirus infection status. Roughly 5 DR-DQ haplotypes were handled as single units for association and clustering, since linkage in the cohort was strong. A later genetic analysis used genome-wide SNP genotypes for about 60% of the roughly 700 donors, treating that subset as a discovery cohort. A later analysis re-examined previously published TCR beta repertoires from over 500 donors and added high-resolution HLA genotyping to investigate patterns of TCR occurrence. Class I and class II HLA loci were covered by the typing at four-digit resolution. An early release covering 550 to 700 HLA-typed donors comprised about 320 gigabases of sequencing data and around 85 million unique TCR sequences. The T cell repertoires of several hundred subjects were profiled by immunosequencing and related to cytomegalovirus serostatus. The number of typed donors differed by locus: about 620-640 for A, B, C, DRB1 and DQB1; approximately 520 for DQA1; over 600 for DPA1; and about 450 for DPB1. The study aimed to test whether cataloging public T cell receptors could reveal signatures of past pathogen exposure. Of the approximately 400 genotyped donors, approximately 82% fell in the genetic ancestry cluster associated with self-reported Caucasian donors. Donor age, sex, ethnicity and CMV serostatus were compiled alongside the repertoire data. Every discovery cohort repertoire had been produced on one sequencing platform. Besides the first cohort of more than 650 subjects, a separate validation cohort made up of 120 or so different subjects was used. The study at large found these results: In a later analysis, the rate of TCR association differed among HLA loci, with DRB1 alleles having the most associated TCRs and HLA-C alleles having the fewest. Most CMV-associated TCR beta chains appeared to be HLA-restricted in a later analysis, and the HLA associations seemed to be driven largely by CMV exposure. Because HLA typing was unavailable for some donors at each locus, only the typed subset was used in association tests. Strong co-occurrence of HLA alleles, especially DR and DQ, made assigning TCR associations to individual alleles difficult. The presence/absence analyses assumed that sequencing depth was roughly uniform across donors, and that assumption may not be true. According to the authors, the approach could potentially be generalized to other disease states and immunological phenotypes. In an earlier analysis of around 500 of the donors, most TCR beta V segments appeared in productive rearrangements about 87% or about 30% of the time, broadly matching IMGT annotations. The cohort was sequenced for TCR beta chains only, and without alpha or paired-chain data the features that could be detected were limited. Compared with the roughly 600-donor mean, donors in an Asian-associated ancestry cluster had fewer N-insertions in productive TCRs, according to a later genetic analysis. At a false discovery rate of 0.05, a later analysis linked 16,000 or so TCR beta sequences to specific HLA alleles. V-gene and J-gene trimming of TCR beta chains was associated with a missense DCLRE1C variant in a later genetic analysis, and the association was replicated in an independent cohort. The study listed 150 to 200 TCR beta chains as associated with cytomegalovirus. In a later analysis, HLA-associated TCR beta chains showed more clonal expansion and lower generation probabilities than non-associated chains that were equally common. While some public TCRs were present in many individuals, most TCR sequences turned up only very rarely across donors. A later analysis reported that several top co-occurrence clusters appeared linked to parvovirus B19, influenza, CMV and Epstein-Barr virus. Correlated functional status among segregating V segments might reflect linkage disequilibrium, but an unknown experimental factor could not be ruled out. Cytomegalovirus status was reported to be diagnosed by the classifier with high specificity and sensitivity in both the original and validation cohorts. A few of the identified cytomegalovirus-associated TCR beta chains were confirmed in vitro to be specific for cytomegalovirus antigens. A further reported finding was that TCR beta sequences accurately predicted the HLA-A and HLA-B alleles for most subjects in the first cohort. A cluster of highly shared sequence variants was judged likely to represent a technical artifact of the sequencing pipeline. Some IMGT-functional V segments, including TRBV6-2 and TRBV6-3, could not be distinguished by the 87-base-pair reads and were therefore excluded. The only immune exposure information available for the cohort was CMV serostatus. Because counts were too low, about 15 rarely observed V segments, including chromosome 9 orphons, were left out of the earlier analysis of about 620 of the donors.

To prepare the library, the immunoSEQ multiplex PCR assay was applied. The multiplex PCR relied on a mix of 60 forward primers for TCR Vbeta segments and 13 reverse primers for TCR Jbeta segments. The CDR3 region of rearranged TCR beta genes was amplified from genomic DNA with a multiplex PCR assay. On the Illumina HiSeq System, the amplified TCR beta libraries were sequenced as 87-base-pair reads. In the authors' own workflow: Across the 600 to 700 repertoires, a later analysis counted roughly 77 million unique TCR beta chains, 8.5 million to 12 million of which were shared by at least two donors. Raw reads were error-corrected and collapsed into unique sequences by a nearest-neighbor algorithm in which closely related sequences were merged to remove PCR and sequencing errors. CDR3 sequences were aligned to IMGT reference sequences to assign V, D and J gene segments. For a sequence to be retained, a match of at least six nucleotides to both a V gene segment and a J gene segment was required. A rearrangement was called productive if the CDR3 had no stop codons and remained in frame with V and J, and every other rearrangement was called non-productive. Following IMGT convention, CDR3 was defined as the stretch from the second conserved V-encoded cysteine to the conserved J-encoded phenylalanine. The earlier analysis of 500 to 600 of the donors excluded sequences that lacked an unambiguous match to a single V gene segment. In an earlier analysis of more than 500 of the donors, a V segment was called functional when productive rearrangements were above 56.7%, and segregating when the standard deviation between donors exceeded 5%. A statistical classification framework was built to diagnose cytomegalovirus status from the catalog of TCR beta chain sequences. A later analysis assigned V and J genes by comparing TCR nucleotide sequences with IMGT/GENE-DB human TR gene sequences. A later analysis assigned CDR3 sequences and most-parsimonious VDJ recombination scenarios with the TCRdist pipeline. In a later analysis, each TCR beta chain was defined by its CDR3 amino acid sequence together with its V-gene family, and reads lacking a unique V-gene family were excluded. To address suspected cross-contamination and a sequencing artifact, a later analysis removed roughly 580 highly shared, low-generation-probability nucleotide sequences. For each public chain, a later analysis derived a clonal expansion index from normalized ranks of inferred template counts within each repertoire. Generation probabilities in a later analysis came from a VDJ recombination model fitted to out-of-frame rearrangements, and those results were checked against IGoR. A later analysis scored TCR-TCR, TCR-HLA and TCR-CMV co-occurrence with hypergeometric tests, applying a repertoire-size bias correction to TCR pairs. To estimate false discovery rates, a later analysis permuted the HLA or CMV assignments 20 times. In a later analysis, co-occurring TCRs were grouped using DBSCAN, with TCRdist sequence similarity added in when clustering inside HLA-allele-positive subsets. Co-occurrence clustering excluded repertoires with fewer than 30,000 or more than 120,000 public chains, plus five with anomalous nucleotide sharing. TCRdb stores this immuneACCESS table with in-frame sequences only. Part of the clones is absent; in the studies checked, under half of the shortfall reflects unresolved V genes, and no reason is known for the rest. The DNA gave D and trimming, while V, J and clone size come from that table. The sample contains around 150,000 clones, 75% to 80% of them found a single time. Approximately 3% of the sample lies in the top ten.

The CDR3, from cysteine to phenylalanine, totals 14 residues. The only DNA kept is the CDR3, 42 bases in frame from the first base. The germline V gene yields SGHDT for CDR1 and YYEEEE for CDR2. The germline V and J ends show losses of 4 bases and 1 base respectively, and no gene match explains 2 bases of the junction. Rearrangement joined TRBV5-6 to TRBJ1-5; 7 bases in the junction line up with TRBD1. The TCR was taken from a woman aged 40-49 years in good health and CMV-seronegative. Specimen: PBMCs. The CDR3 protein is CASSRQGSNQPQHF. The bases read TGTGCCAGCAGCCGACAGGGAAGCAATCAGCCCCAGCATTTT.